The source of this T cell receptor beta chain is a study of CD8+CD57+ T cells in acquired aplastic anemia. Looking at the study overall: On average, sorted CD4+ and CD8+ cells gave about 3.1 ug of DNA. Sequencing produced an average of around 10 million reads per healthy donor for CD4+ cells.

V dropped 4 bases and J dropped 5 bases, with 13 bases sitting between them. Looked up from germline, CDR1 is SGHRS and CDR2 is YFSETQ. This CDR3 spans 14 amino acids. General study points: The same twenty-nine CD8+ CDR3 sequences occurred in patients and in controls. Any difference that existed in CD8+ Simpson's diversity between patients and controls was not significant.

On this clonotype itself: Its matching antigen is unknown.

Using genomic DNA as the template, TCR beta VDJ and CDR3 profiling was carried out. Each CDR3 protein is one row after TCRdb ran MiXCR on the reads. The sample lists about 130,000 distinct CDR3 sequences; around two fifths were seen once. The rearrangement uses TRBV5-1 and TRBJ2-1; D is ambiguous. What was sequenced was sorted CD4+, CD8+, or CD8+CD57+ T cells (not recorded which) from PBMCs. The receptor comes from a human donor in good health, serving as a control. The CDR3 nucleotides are TGCGCCAGCAGCCAAGATGTTAGGGACAATGAGCAGTTCTTC. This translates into CASSQDVRDNEQFF.